This T cell receptor beta chain derives from a study of cytomegalovirus exposure and HLA in healthy donors. Looking at the study overall: The approximately 120 validation repertoires matched the approximately 700 first-cohort repertoires in platform, a later analysis reported. Whole-study results and caveats: Accounts indicate the classifier identified cytomegalovirus status with strong specificity and sensitivity. First-cohort TCR clusters were later found to tend to co-occur in the 120 validation repertoires.

Some clones are missing from TCRdb's copy, which holds only in-frame ones; the method was immunoSEQ multiplex PCR. The sample includes under 200,000 clones, about 89% of them seen just once. Details on this clone: Its cognate antigen is unknown.

CDR3 size: 11 residues. Germline assignment: CDR1 WNHNN and CDR2 SYGVQD (reference sequence). The germline V and J ends were trimmed by 11 bases and 6 bases, with 13 bases remaining between them. Input material: PBMCs. V gene TRBV10-1 combines with J gene TRBJ1-1, with D tentatively TRBD1 (6 bases). The sequence was collected from a young woman in good health and CMV-seropositive. The CDR3 sequence is CASGGRAEAFF. The CDR3 bases are TGCGCCTCGGGGGGCAGGGCTGAAGCTTTCTTT.